The rows below give T cell receptor beta chains drawn from one sample of a study of Ad26.COV2.S vaccination and SARS-CoV-2 variants. Assay: immunoSEQ multiplex PCR; the TCRdb copy retains only in-frame clones and omits some. The sample holds fewer than 400,000 clones, 70% to 90% seen once. Here the sequenced sample was peripheral blood, taken in a trial of Ad26.COV2.S vaccine versus placebo. The receptors were gathered from a person aged 18-60 years who received the Ad26.COV2.S COVID-19 vaccine or a placebo. The CDR3 runs from the conserved cysteine through the conserved F or W. Some rows have no size entry. The others give once, few or many, or a class for an expanded clone.

CDR3,V,size
CASSPPVRNVEQYF,TRBV18,.
CASSHLFLAGGPSGNQPQHF,TRBV6-2/TRBV6-3,.
CASSADTLEAFF,TRBV5-1,once
CASEDRDGDEQFF,TRBV15,.
CASSQMTSAYTGELFF,TRBV4-1,.
CASSPRGAGYTIYF,TRBV5-1,.
CASSLGLAGGEQYF,TRBV7-3,few
CASSLLPTTGPWDTQYF,TRBV18,.
CASSVSSGGYEQYF,TRBV9,.
CASSRRLALGETQYF,TRBV7-6,.
CASRISRVEETQYF,TRBV2,.
CASSLRQVEQFF,TRBV5-1,.
CASSLLWETQYF,TRBV7-3,.
CASTKSGTAYEQYF,TRBV2,few
CASSLEGGNTIYF,TRBV7-9,few
CASSHSGGAVEKLFF,TRBV27,.
CAWSRQGEGEQYF,TRBV30,.
CASSGTIQETQYF,TRBV12-3/TRBV12-4,once
CASSPTGTSGVTDTQYF,TRBV5-1,.
CASSEATGVTDYEQYF,TRBV6-1,.
CASSLGSGAADTQYF,TRBV11-2,.
CASSSRRGDNEQFF,TRBV11-1,.
CASSYQRRQGAYEQYF,TRBV6-6,once
CASSQDSSISGNTIYF,TRBV3-1/TRBV3-2,.
CASSFGGRGDTQYF,TRBV11-1,.
CASSPRGGSTYANTGELFF,TRBV4-2,.
CATSGAGANEQYF,TRBV24-1,.
CAWSVVGGNTIYF,TRBV30,few
CASSSWGGAFF,TRBV12-3/TRBV12-4,.
CASSLSTDTQYF,TRBV6-5,.
CASSERTRQETQYF,TRBV10-2,.
CASSRDSQAYGEQYF,TRBV2,once
CASSYSGGRGNTIYF,TRBV6-5,.
CASSLTGHNPSTDTQYF,TRBV7-3,.
CSGGTGSSYTQYF,TRBV29-1,.
CASSQSGELFF,TRBV9,.
CASSSGTYNSPLHF,TRBV6-5,.
CASSPTGPGEQYF,TRBV19,.
CSVRNRGYNEQFF,TRBV29-1,once
CASSNRGQTYEQYF,TRBV28,.
CASSTGTSGSYEQYF,TRBV5-1,.
CASSLSTGTSGRADTQYF,TRBV28,.